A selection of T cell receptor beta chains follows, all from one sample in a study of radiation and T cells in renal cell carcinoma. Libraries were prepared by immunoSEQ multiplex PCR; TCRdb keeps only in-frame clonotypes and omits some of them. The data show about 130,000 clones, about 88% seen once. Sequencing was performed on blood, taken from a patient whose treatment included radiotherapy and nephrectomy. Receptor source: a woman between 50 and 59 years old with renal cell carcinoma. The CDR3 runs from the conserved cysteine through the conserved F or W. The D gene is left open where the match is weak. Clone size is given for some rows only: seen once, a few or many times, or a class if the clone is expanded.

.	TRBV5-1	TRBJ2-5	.	CASTGWEQETQYF	TGCGCCAGCACGGGGTGGGAACAAGAGACCCAGTACTTC
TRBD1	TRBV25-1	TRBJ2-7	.	CASSELGQGGEQYF	TGTGCCAGCAGTGAACTGGGACAGGGGGGCGAGCAGTACTTC
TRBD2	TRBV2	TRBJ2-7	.	CASTPEGLVSYEQYF	TGTGCCAGCACCCCCGAGGGACTAGTCTCCTACGAGCAGTACTTC
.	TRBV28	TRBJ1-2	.	CASSEGGTPKPGGYTF	TGTGCCAGTTCTGAAGGGGGGACCCCAAAGCCGGGAGGCTACACCTTC
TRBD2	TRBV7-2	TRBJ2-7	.	CASSQTSGGAYEQYF	TGTGCCAGCAGTCAAACTAGCGGGGGGGCCTACGAGCAGTACTTC
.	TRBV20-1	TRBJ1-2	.	CSASGLDGYTF	TGCAGTGCTAGCGGGTTGGATGGCTACACCTTC
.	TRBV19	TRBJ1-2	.	CASGSPGVYGYTF	TGTGCCAGTGGTTCTCCAGGGGTCTATGGCTACACCTTC
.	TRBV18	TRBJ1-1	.	CASSPFGGTEAFF	TGTGCCAGCTCACCATTTGGGGGGACTGAAGCTTTCTTT
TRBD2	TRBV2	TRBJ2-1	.	CASSEPAGGPQVRENEQFF	TGTGCCAGCAGTGAGCCAGCGGGGGGGCCCCAAGTAAGAGAGAATGAGCAGTTCTTC
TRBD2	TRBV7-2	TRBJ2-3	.	CASSSFWGTGGDTQYF	TGTGCCAGCAGCTCCTTCTGGGGGACGGGGGGAGATACGCAGTATTTT
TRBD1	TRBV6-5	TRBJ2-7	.	CASSCYRDRGLCEQYF	TGTGCCAGCAGTTGCTACCGGGACAGGGGGCTTTGCGAGCAGTACTTC
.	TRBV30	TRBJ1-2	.	CAWSGITGLYGYTF	TGTGCCTGGAGTGGAATCACAGGGCTCTATGGCTACACCTTC
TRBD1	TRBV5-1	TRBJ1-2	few	CASRWTGEGDGYTF	TGCGCCAGCAGGTGGACAGGGGAAGGCGATGGCTACACCTTC
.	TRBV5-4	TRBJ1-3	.	CASSPASQLRDSGNTIYF	TGTGCCAGCAGCCCTGCCTCTCAGCTAAGGGACTCTGGAAACACCATATATTTT
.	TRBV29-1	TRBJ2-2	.	CSVGLNTGELFF	TGCAGCGTTGGACTCAACACCGGGGAGCTGTTTTTT
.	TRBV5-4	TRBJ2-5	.	CASSLAGSQETQYF	TGTGCCAGCAGCTTGGCCGGGAGCCAAGAGACCCAGTACTTC
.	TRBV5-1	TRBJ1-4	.	CASSFGRVGATNEKLFF	TGCGCCAGCAGCTTCGGCAGGGTAGGGGCAACTAATGAAAAACTGTTTTTT
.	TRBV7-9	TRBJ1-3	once	CASSRDISGNTIYF	TGTGCCAGCAGCCGGGACATATCAGGAAACACCATATATTTT
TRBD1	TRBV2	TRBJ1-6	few	CASSARQGRNSPLHF	TGTGCCAGCAGTGCCAGACAGGGGCGCAATTCACCCCTCCACTTT
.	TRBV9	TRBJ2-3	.	CASSVGVGASTDTQYF	TGTGCCAGCAGCGTAGGGGTGGGGGCCTCCACAGATACGCAGTATTTT
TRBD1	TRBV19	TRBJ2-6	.	CASSSTGSMANVLTF	TGTGCCAGTAGTTCGACAGGGTCTATGGCCAACGTCCTGACTTTC
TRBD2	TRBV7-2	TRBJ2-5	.	CASSLSLAGQETQYF	TGTGCCAGCAGCTTATCCTTAGCGGGGCAAGAGACCCAGTACTTC
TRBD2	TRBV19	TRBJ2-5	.	CASSALRDYNQETQYF	TGTGCCAGTAGCGCACTCCGGGACTACAATCAAGAGACCCAGTACTTC
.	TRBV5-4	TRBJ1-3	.	CASSSPTDSGNTIYF	TGTGCCAGCAGCTCTCCGACAGATTCGGGAAACACCATATATTTT
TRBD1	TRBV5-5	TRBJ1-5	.	CASSGTGGNNQPQHF	TGTGCCAGCAGCGGGACAGGGGGTAACAATCAGCCCCAGCATTTT
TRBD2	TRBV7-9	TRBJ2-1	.	CASSVGLADNEQFF	TGTGCCAGCAGCGTCGGACTAGCGGACAATGAGCAGTTCTTC
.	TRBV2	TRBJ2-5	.	CASSSDRPETQYF	TGTGCCAGCAGTAGCGACAGGCCAGAGACCCAGTACTTC
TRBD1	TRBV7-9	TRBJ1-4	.	CASSLAGTVNEKLFF	TGTGCCAGCAGCTTAGCCGGGACAGTTAATGAAAAACTGTTTTTT
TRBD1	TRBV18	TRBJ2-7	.	CASSPDRAAYEQYF	TGTGCCAGCTCACCGGACAGGGCCGCCTACGAGCAGTACTTC
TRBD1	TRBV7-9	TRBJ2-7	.	CASSLGQGALDEQYF	TGTGCCAGCAGCTTAGGACAGGGGGCATTGGACGAGCAGTACTTC
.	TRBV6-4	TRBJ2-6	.	CASSVQGIFSGANVLTF	TGTGCCAGCAGTGTTCAGGGGATCTTTTCTGGGGCCAACGTCCTGACTTTC
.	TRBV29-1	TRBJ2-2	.	CSVANTPTGELFF	TGCAGCGTTGCTAACACCCCCACCGGGGAGCTGTTTTTT
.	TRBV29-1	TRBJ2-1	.	CSVEDDVWRGRVFNEQFF	TGCAGCGTTGAAGATGACGTTTGGAGGGGGCGAGTTTTCAATGAGCAGTTCTTC
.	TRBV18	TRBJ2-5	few	CASSLAGAGETQYF	TGTGCCAGCTCACTGGCGGGGGCCGGGGAGACCCAGTACTTC
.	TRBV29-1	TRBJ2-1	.	CSVEDRWLGRANEQFF	TGCAGCGTTGAAGATCGTTGGCTGGGCAGGGCGAATGAGCAGTTCTTC